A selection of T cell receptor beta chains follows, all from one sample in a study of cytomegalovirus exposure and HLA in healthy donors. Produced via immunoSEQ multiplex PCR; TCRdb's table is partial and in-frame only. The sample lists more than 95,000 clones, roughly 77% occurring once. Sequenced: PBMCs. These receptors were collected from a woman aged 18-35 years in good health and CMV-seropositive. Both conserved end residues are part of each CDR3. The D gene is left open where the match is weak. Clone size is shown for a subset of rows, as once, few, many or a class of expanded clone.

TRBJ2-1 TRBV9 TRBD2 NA CASSVDPSGGAREQFF TGTGCCAGCAGCGTAGATCCTAGCGGGGGGGCTCGTGAGCAGTTCTTC
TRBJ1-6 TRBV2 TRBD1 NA CASSARQGYNSPLHF TGTGCCAGCAGTGCTAGACAGGGCTATAATTCACCCCTCCACTTT
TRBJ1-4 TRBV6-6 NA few CASSYPGEKLFF TGTGCCAGCAGTTACCCAGGGGAAAAACTGTTTTTT
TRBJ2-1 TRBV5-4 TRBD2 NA CASSPKNILAGEQFF TGTGCCAGCAGCCCGAAGAACATACTAGCGGGTGAGCAGTTCTTC
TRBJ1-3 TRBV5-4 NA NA CASSSNSDRGNTIYF TGTGCCAGCAGCTCCAATTCCGACAGGGGAAACACCATATATTTT
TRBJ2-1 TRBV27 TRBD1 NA CASSWTGAAGEQFF TGTGCCAGCAGTTGGACAGGTGCCGCGGGTGAGCAGTTCTTC
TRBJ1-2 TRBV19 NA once CASLPHASPPDWGYTF TGTGCCAGTCTCCCTCACGCATCGCCACCGGACTGGGGCTACACCTTC
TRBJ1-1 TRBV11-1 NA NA CASSLVTGKGTEAFF TGTGCCAGCAGCTTAGTCACCGGGAAGGGCACTGAAGCTTTCTTT
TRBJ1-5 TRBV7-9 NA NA CASSLGASQGNHQPQHF TGTGCCAGCAGCTTAGGTGCATCACAGGGAAACCATCAGCCCCAGCATTTT
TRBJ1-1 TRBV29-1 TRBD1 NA CSINRGERAFF TGCAGCATCAACAGGGGCGAGAGGGCTTTCTTT
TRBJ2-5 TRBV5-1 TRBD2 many CASTLAGETQYF TGCGCCAGCACCCTAGCGGGAGAGACCCAGTACTTC
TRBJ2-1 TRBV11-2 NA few CASAGLRGDIYNEQFF TGTGCCAGCGCTGGCTTGCGGGGAGACATATACAATGAGCAGTTCTTC
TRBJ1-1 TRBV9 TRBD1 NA CASSDRGHGTEAFF TGTGCCAGCAGCGACAGGGGGCACGGCACTGAAGCTTTCTTT
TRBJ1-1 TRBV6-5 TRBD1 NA CASSYPRGHWTEAFF TGTGCCAGCAGTTACCCAAGGGGGCATTGGACTGAAGCTTTCTTT
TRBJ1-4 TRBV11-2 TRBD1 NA CASSSDRGRTEKLFF TGTGCCAGCAGCTCCGACAGGGGGCGTACTGAAAAACTGTTTTTT
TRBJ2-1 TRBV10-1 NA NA CASMRGIGNEQFF TGCGCCAGCATGAGGGGGATAGGGAATGAGCAGTTCTTC
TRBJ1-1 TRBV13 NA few CASSLWSLRSGPDTEAFF TGTGCCAGCAGCTTATGGTCCCTTCGGTCAGGGCCAGACACTGAAGCTTTCTTT
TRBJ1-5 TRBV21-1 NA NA CASRPQTGMGNQPQHF TGTGCCAGCAGACCTCAGACAGGGATGGGCAATCAGCCCCAGCATTTT
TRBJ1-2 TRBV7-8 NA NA CASSLVGGNYGYTF TGTGCCAGCAGCTTAGTGGGGGGAAACTATGGCTACACCTTC
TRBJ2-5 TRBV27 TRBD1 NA CASSLTAGTAQETQYF TGTGCCAGCAGTTTAACGGCTGGGACAGCTCAAGAGACCCAGTACTTC
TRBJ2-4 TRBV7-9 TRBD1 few CASSTRLPDRAKVKNIQYF TGTGCCAGCAGCACACGACTACCGGACAGGGCCAAGGTCAAAAACATTCAGTACTTC
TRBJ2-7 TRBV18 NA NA CASSPLPQGGSYEQYF TGTGCCAGCTCACCGCTTCCCCAGGGAGGCTCCTACGAGCAGTACTTC
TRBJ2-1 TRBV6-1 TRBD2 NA CASRTSGSSYNEQFF TGTGCCAGCAGAACTAGCGGGAGCTCCTACAATGAGCAGTTCTTC
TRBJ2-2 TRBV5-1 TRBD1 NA CASSLSGQGNTGELFF TGCGCCAGCAGCTTATCTGGACAGGGGAACACCGGGGAGCTGTTTTTT
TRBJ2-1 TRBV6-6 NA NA CASSYSAGFYEQFF TGTGCCAGCAGTTACTCGGCAGGGTTCTATGAGCAGTTCTTC
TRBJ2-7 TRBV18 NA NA CASSPPGLHEQYF TGTGCCAGCTCACCGCCAGGGCTCCACGAGCAGTACTTC
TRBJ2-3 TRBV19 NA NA CASNSLGGTDTQYF TGTGCCAGTAACTCCCTGGGAGGCACAGATACGCAGTATTTT
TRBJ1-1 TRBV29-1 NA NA CSVEDQGGATEAFF TGCAGCGTTGAAGACCAAGGAGGGGCCACTGAAGCTTTCTTT
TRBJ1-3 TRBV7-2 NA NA CASSSQGTGDTIYF TGTGCCAGCAGCTCTCAGGGTACCGGAGACACCATATATTTT
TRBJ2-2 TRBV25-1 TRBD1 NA CASSVTGAGELFF TGTGCCAGCAGTGTTACAGGGGCCGGGGAGCTGTTTTTT
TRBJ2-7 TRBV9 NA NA CASSPSGTHGEQYF TGTGCCAGCAGCCCCAGCGGGACACACGGCGAGCAGTACTTC
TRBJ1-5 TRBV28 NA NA CASSPRGPEGNQPQHF TGTGCCAGCAGCCCCCGAGGGCCAGAAGGGAATCAGCCCCAGCATTTT
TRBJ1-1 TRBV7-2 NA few CASSLAFLQGSEAFF TGTGCCAGCAGCTTAGCGTTCTTACAGGGTTCTGAAGCTTTCTTT
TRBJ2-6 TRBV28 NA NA CASSLWFGEKASGANVLTF TGTGCCAGCAGTTTATGGTTCGGGGAAAAAGCCTCTGGGGCCAACGTCCTGACTTTC
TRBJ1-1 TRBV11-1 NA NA CASSLLAGYTEAFF TGTGCCAGCAGCTTGCTTGCCGGGTACACTGAAGCTTTCTTT
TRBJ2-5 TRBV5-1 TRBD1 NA CASSLGQATQETQYF TGCGCCAGCAGCTTAGGACAGGCTACCCAAGAGACCCAGTACTTC
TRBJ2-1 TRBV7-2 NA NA CALYGGPSYNEQFF TGTGCCTTATACGGGGGGCCCTCCTACAATGAGCAGTTCTTC
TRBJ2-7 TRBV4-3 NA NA CASSQVIRAHEQYF TGCGCCAGCAGCCAAGTTATCAGGGCCCACGAGCAGTACTTC
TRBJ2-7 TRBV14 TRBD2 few CASSPGLAFYEQYF TGTGCCAGCAGCCCGGGACTAGCTTTCTACGAGCAGTACTTC
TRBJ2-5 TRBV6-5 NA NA CASQVDQETQYF TGTGCCAGCCAGGTTGACCAAGAGACCCAGTACTTC
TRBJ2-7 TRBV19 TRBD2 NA CASSIGTSGAYEQYF TGTGCCAGTAGTATCGGGACTAGCGGGGCCTACGAGCAGTACTTC
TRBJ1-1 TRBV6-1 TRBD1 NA CASSEGTGVTEAFF TGTGCCAGCAGTGAGGGGACAGGGGTCACTGAAGCTTTCTTT
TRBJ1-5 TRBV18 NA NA CASSPPGRQDQPQHF TGTGCCAGCTCACCACCAGGCCGCCAGGATCAGCCCCAGCATTTT
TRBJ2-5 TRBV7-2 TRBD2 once CASSLIPLAEGETQYF TGTGCCAGCAGCTTAATACCCCTAGCGGAGGGAGAGACCCAGTACTTC
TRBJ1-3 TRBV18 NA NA CASSPLQVSGNTIYF TGTGCCAGCTCACCCTTACAGGTCTCTGGAAACACCATATATTTT
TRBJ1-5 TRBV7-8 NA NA CASSLVSGTSSNQPQHF TGTGCCAGCAGCTTAGTGTCTGGGACAAGCAGCAATCAGCCCCAGCATTTT
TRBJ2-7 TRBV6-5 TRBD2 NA CASRDSGITWEQYF TGTGCCAGCAGGGATAGCGGGATAACTTGGGAGCAGTACTTC
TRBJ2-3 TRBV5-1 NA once CASSPEPGYKDTQYF TGCGCCAGCAGCCCGGAGCCGGGATACAAAGATACGCAGTATTTT
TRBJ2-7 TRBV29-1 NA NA CSVEVAYEQYF TGCAGCGTCGAGGTGGCCTACGAGCAGTACTTC
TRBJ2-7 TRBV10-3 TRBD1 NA CATKGDSSYEQYF TGTGCCACTAAAGGGGACAGCTCCTACGAGCAGTACTTC
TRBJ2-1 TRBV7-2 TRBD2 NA CASGLAGYSYNEQFF TGTGCCAGCGGACTAGCGGGGTACTCCTACAATGAGCAGTTCTTC